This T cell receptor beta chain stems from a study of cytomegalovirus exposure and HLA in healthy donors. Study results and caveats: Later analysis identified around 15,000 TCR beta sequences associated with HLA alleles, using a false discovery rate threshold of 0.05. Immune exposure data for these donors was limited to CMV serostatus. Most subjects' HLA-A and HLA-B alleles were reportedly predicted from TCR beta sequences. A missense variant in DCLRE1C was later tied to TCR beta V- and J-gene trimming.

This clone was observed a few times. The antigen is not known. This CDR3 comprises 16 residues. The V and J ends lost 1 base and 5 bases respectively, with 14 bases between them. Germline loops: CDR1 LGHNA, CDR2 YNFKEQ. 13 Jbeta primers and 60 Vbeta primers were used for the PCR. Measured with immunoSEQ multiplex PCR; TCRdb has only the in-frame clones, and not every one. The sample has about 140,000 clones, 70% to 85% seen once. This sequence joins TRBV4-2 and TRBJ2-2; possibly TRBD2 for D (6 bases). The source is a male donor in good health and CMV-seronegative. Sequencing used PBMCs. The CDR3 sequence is CASSQARSGWTGELFF. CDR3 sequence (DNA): TGTGCCAGCAGCCAAGCCAGGAGCGGGTGGACCGGGGAGCTGTTTTTT.